One and the same sample provided the 20 T cell receptor beta chains below, sequenced in a study of blood T cell repertoires in COVID-19 (dated by TCRdb to 2020 to 2022). Receptor amplification or capture employed the immunoSEQ multiplex PCR assay. Sourced from immuneACCESS, this table was stored by TCRdb with only in-frame sequences that have V and J called. A share of the clones is absent; for the studies checked, an unresolved V gene accounts for under half, and the remainder has no known explanation. For this sample there are under 200,000 clones; 70% to 80% appear just once. The ten biggest clones cover roughly 8.6% of the sample. Input material: peripheral blood. Every receptor here comes from a man in his 60s with acute or convalescent COVID-19.

This clone was detected only a few times. This chain links TRBV5-6 with TRBJ2-7; 10 bases align to TRBD1. Trimming removed 0 bases from V and 5 bases from J; junction bases left unmatched: 2. Germline lookup yields CDR1 SGHDT and CDR2 YYEEEE. CDR3 length: 14 residues. The CDR3 region has the DNA TGTGCCAGCAGCTTGGGACAGGGGGCCCACGAGCAGTACTTC. This sequence encodes CASSLGQGAHEQYF.

The CDR3 spells CASSSGGTAYNEQFF. Written as DNA, the CDR3 is TGTGCCAGCAGTTCGGGGGGGACCGCCTACAATGAGCAGTTCTTC. V is TRBV7-3 and J is TRBJ2-1, with TRBD2 matching 8 bases. The CDR3 contains 15 residues. CDR1 and CDR2 from the germline V gene are SGHTA and FQGTGA. The junction had 6 bases not matched to a gene; V was cut back by 6 bases and J by 2 bases. The entire variable domain, with the rest obtained from reference TRBV7-3 and TRBJ2-1, is as follows: GAGVSQTPSNKVTEKGKYVELRCDPISGHTALYWYRQSLGQGPEFLIYFQGTGAADDSGLPNDRFFAVRPEGSVSTLKIQRTERGDSAVYLCASSSGGTAYNEQFFGPGTRLTVL.

This chain joins TRBV30 and TRBJ1-2, with a possible D match to TRBD1 (6 bases). CDR1 and CDR2 (germline): GTSNPN, SVGIG (reference sequence). The CDR3 loop spans 13 amino acids. The germline V and J ends were trimmed by 3 bases and 2 bases, with 10 bases remaining between them. CDR3 bases: TGTGCCTGGAGAAGACAGGCCAACTATGGCTACACCTTC. It encodes CAWRRQANYGYTF.

The CDR3 reads CASRTGSTEAFF. Here the CDR3 DNA reads TGTGCCAGTAGGACGGGGTCGACTGAAGCTTTCTTT. The rearrangement links TRBV19 to TRBJ1-1, with D hard to call. CDR1 and CDR2 from the germline V gene are LNHDA and SQIVND (reference sequence). Trimming pared 6 bases from V and 5 bases from J, leaving 10 bases between. CDR3 length equals 12 residues. Full variable domain (missing parts from reference TRBV19 and TRBJ1-1): DGGITQSPKYLFRKEGQNVTLSCEQNLNHDAMYWYRQDPGQGLRLIYYSQIVNDFQKGDIAEGYSVSREKKESFPLTVTSAQKNPTAFYLCASRTGSTEAFFGQGTRLTVV.

The J gene is TRBJ2-1, the V gene TRBV21-1; the table's D call of TRBD2 was not tested on the DNA. TRBV21-1 is given as a pseudogene. This CDR3 is 17 amino acids long. The CDR3 reads CASSTYFRGTIYNEQFF. In DNA, the CDR3 is TGTGCCAGCAGCACCTATTTTCGGGGGACTATTTACAATGAGCAGTTCTTC.

The chain joins TRBV11-2 to TRBJ2-2, with D unresolved. There are 13 residues in the CDR3. V was trimmed by 5 bases and J by 3 bases, leaving 7 bases between them. Germline CDR1 and CDR2: SGHAT and FQNNGV. CDR3 DNA: TGTGCCAGCAGCCCTGACTACACCGGGGAGCTGTTTTTT. Its translation is CASSPDYTGELFF.

This sequence joins TRBV11-3 and TRBJ2-2; 8 bases are shared with TRBD2. This CDR3 has 16 amino acids. The germline gives CDR1 SGHNT, CDR2 YENEEA. J gave up 4 bases and V 1 base, and 5 bases lay outside the gene matches. In DNA, the CDR3 is TGTGCCAGCAGCTTAGCGACCGGGACTAGCACCGGGGAGCTGTTTTTT. It codes for CASSLATGTSTGELFF.

This rearrangement joins TRBV9 to TRBJ2-4; TRBD1 aligns across 9 bases. In germline, CDR1 is SGDLS, CDR2 YYNGEE. V lost 4 bases to trimming and J lost 8 bases; unmatched junction nucleotides: 7. The CDR3 consists of 14 residues. The CDR3 here is CASSFTGGADIQYF. Here the CDR3 DNA reads TGTGCCAGCAGCTTCACAGGGGGCGCAGACATTCAGTACTTC.

DNA of the CDR3: TGTGCCAGCAGCCCCAGCTTGAGGACAGTCTCCTACGAGCAGTACTTC. The encoded protein is CASSPSLRTVSYEQYF. The chain is built from TRBV7-8 and TRBJ2-7, with a possible D match to TRBD1 (6 bases). Trimming stripped 5 bases from V and 0 bases from J, with 17 bases between. Germline V gene lookup returns CDR1 SGHVS and CDR2 FQNEAQ. The CDR3 is 16 amino acids.

This rearrangement joins TRBV6-1 to TRBJ2-2; D call uncertain. V lost 1 base and J 1 base, leaving 4 bases between the germline ends. CDR1 and CDR2 from the germline V gene are MNHNS and SASEGT. This CDR3 is 14 amino acids long. CDR3 amino acids: CASSEGVNTGELFF. As DNA, the CDR3 is TGTGCCAGCAGTGAAGGCGTGAACACCGGGGAGCTGTTTTTT.

The genes are TRBV6-2 or TRBV6-3 and TRBJ2-7; D perhaps matches TRBD1 (5 bases). Trimming took 2 bases from V and 5 from J, leaving 10 bases between them. Germline-derived CDR1 and CDR2 are MNHEY and SVGEGT. The CDR3 is made up of 13 amino acids. The CDR3 nucleotides are TGTGCCAGCAGTTACCTCAGGGATGACGAGCAGTACTTC. Translation: CASSYLRDDEQYF.

The V call is TRBV25-1, the J call TRBJ1-4; TRBD1 aligns across 7 bases. The V gene end was trimmed by 4 bases and the J gene end by 7 bases; junction bases not matched to a gene: 9. Germline loops: CDR1 MGHDK, CDR2 SYGVNS. The CDR3 totals 15 residues. CDR3 loop: CASSVEGGRVEKLFF. CDR3 in DNA: TGTGCCAGCAGTGTGGAAGGGGGCAGAGTTGAAAAACTGTTTTTT.

This rearrangement joins TRBV2 to TRBJ2-2; maybe TRBD1 (7 bases). The CDR3 contains 16 residues. V gave up 3 bases and J gave up 3 bases, with 14 bases separating them. Germline values: CDR1 SNHLY, CDR2 FYNNEI. CDR3 in amino acids: CASSDRRGQYTGELFF. Written as DNA, the CDR3 is TGTGCCAGCAGTGATAGGAGGGGGCAGTACACCGGGGAGCTGTTTTTT.

The chain carries TRBV6-5 and TRBJ2-2, with a weak D call TRBD1 (6 bases). Germline V gives CDR1 MNHEY, CDR2 SVGAGI. The germline V and J ends were trimmed by 2 bases and 0 bases, with 7 bases remaining between them. The length of the CDR3 is 15 residues. CDR3 loop: CASSYAGANTGELFF. The CDR3 DNA follows: TGTGCCAGCAGTTACGCAGGGGCGAACACCGGGGAGCTGTTTTTT.

The V and J genes are TRBV4-3 and TRBJ2-1; TRBD2 matches 7 bases. CDR3 size: 15 residues. Germline CDR1 LGHNA, CDR2 YSLEER. V trimming: 3 bases; J trimming: 5 bases; junction bases outside the gene matches: 7. In DNA form, the CDR3 reads TGCGCCAGCAGCCAGGTTAGCGGGCGGAACAATGAGCAGTTCTTC. Protein: CASSQVSGRNNEQFF.

The rearrangement joins TRBV5-1 to TRBJ2-7; 9 bases match TRBD1. In germline, CDR1 is SGHRS, CDR2 YFSETQ. The CDR3 is made up of 17 amino acids. With 0 bases clipped from V and 2 bases from J, the junction kept 9 bases outside the gene matches. CDR3 nucleotides: TGCGCCAGCAGCTTGGGGGACCGGGGACAGGGTCCCTACGAGCAGTACTTC. This translates into CASSLGDRGQGPYEQYF.

The V gene is TRBV10-1, the J gene TRBJ1-2; tentatively, D is TRBD1 (6 bases). CDR3 length: 13 residues. Trimming pared 3 bases from V and 4 bases from J, leaving 9 bases between. Per germline, CDR1 WNHNN and CDR2 SYGVQD (reference sequence). DNA for the CDR3: TGCGCCAGCAGTGAAAACAGGGCCTATGGCTACACCTTC. Its protein is CASSENRAYGYTF.

This clone was counted a few times. The rearrangement uses TRBV18 and TRBJ1-1, with TRBD1 as a possible D gene (6 bases). Germline-derived CDR1 and CDR2 are KGHSH and LQKENI. V was clipped by 4 bases and J by 10 bases, with 10 bases between them. CDR3 length: 11 amino acids. This CDR3 reads CASSQDRLAFF. CDR3 nucleotide sequence: TGTGCCAGCTCACAGGACAGACTAGCTTTCTTT.

This clone showed up just a few times. The chain is built from TRBV13 and TRBJ2-5; 11 nucleotides align to TRBD2. From germline, CDR1 is PRHDT and CDR2 FYEKMQ (reference sequence). The CDR3 is made up of 14 amino acids. V lost 4 bases and J lost 5; bases outside the gene matches: 3. The CDR3 protein is CASSSGLAAETQYF. CDR3 DNA: TGTGCCAGCAGCTCGGGACTAGCGGCGGAGACCCAGTACTTC. Full variable domain (outside the CDR3, taken from reference TRBV13 and TRBJ2-5): AAGVIQSPRHLIKEKRETATLKCYPIPRHDTVYWYQQGPGQDPQFLISFYEKMQSDKGSIPDRFSAQQFSDYHSELNMSSLELGDSALYFCASSSGLAAETQYFGPGTRLLVL.

V is TRBV9 and J is TRBJ2-3; no clear D gene. V shed 7 bases and J shed 1 base, with 19 bases lying between them. Germline CDR1 and CDR2: SGDLS and YYNGEE. The CDR3 length is 16 residues. Written as DNA, the CDR3 is TGTGCCAGCGGTTCCCCCGCAAGTTCGGGCACAGATACGCAGTATTTT. This encodes CASGSPASSGTDTQYF.